A selection of T cell receptor beta chains follows, all from one sample in a study of T cells in narcolepsy. The table came from immunoSEQ multiplex PCR; TCRdb's copy has only in-frame clones and leaves some out. The sample has tens of thousands of clones, approximately 80% seen once; the top ten hold about 3.4%. Sequencing used CD45RA- memory CD4+ T cells from PBMCs. The receptor source for this set is a human donor with narcolepsy. CDR3s include the opening cysteine and the closing phenylalanine or tryptophan. D genes are given only for firm matches. A clone size is listed for some rows: how often the clone was seen (once, few, many), or a class if it is expanded.

TRBD1,TRBV13,14,once,TRBJ1-6,TGTGCCAGCAGCTTACGACAGGGAGGTTCACCCCTCCACTTT,CASSLRQGGSPLHF
TRBD2,TRBV7-3,16,-,TRBJ2-3,TGTGCCAGCAGCTTGTCCGGGGGGTCCGGAATAGATACGCAGTATTTT,CASSLSGGSGIDTQYF
-,TRBV10-3,16,-,TRBJ1-1,TGTGCCATCAGTGAGTCGTGGGTCGCAGGGAACACTGAAGCTTTCTTT,CAISESWVAGNTEAFF
TRBD2,TRBV11-2,15,-,TRBJ2-3,TGTGCCAGCAGCTTTAGCGGGGGGGCAGGAGATACGCAGTATTTT,CASSFSGGAGDTQYF
-,TRBV19,16,few,TRBJ2-1,TGTGCCAGTAGTATACGTCGGCTGAGCTCCTACAATGAGCAGTTCTTC,CASSIRRLSSYNEQFF
TRBD1,TRBV7-2,17,few,TRBJ2-3,TGTGCCAGCAGCTTAGTATCTGGACAGGGAGACACAGATACGCAGTATTTT,CASSLVSGQGDTDTQYF
-,TRBV7-2,12,-,TRBJ2-3,TGTGCCAGCAGCTCCCAAGGGGATACGCAGTATTTT,CASSSQGDTQYF
-,TRBV30,15,-,TRBJ1-2,TGTGCCTGGAGTGTGTCGGGGGCTGGTCGCTATGGCTACACCTTC,CAWSVSGAGRYGYTF
TRBD1,TRBV11-1,16,once,TRBJ1-6,TGTGCCAGCAGCCCCAACCCAGGGGGCTGGGGTTCACCCCTCCACTTT,CASSPNPGGWGSPLHF
-,TRBV7-8,16,-,TRBJ1-5,TGTGCCAGCAGCAAAGCTTCCCGACAGAGCAATCAGCCCCAGCATTTT,CASSKASRQSNQPQHF
TRBD1,TRBV19,14,-,TRBJ1-3,TGTGCCAGTAGTCGGCAGGGGGCTGGAAACACCATATATTTT,CASSRQGAGNTIYF
TRBD1,TRBV20-1,11,-,TRBJ1-1,TGCAGTGCAGTTGGGACAGTTGAAGCTTTCTTT,CSAVGTVEAFF
TRBD1,TRBV7-9,13,-,TRBJ2-7,TGTGCCAATGACAGGGGTCTCTCCTACGAGCAGTACTTC,CANDRGLSYEQYF
TRBD1,TRBV29-1,13,-,TRBJ1-2,TGCAGCGTTGAAACCCCGGACAGGATTGGCTACACCTTC,CSVETPDRIGYTF
-,TRBV7-6,11,-,TRBJ1-2,TGTGCCAGCAGCGACAACTATGGCTACACCTTC,CASSDNYGYTF
-,TRBV30,18,-,TRBJ1-2,TGTGCCTGGAGTCGGAAGGGGGGAGCGACCGGGACTATATATGGCTACACCTTC,CAWSRKGGATGTIYGYTF
-,TRBV30,14,few,TRBJ1-5,TGTGCCTGGAGTAGTCAAGGAGGTAATCAGCCCCAGCATTTT,CAWSSQGGNQPQHF
-,TRBV6-6,15,-,TRBJ1-3,TGTGCCAGCAGCCCTGGGACTCGGTCTGGAAACACCATATATTTT,CASSPGTRSGNTIYF
-,TRBV11-1,15,-,TRBJ1-2,TGTGCCAGCAGCTTAGGACAAGCGCCCCACTATGGCTACACCTTC,CASSLGQAPHYGYTF
-,TRBV7-3,14,-,TRBJ2-3,TGTGCCAGCAGCTTAGGCCTTCGCACAGATACGCAGTATTTT,CASSLGLRTDTQYF
-,TRBV10-3,15,-,TRBJ1-1,TGTGCCATCAGTGAGTCGCCGGGGGCCGCGCAGGGGGCTTTCTTT,CAISESPGAAQGAFF
-,TRBV5-1,14,-,TRBJ1-5,TGCGCCAGCAGCCCAGAACAGGGAAATCAGCCCCAGCATTTT,CASSPEQGNQPQHF
-,TRBV5-1,13,-,TRBJ2-3,TGCGCCAGCAGTTCGGGGGGCACAGATACGCAGTATTTT,CASSSGGTDTQYF
-,TRBV6-6,14,-,TRBJ2-3,TGTGCCACACGACTTGAAGGGATCACAGATACGCAGTATTTT,CATRLEGITDTQYF
TRBD2,TRBV2,16,-,TRBJ2-1,TGTGCCAGTACCTATTGGGCTAGCGGGGTAGGCAATGAGCAGTTCTTC,CASTYWASGVGNEQFF
-,TRBV6-1,14,-,TRBJ2-3,TGTGCCAGCATTCTACGGGGGGCCCCAGATACGCAGTATTTT,CASILRGAPDTQYF
TRBD1,TRBV19,14,-,TRBJ2-7,TGTGCCAGTAGTCAAGGGACAGGGGTCCACGAGCAGTACTTC,CASSQGTGVHEQYF